The 8 T cell receptor beta chains below were found in one sample sequenced in a study of blood T cell repertoires in COVID-19. Produced via immunoSEQ multiplex PCR; TCRdb's table is partial and in-frame only. The profile shows 180,000 or so clones, roughly four fifths of them singletons. Sample: peripheral blood. These receptors originate from a human donor with acute or convalescent COVID-19. The donor label of this sample is uncertain.

In regard to this clone: This sample also contains other DNA sequences that code for the same CDR3. This chain joins TRBV7-2 and TRBJ2-5, with a tentative D call TRBD2 (5 bases). With 1 base removed from V and 4 bases from J, the gap between germline ends came to 7 bases. This CDR3 comprises 13 residues. Germline assignment: CDR1 SGHTA and CDR2 FQGNSA. The CDR3 nucleotides read TGTGCCAGCAGCTTAGTCCGGGGAGAGACCCAGTACTTC. Its protein is CASSLVRGETQYF.

Of note for this clone: The junction shows a germline mismatch at one end, possibly a read error. J is TRBJ2-4 and V is TRBV7-9, with D possibly matching TRBD2 (5 bases). Germline CDR1 and CDR2: SEHNR and FQNEAQ (reference sequence). This CDR3 comprises 12 residues. CDR3 region: CASSLNMAGGRF. The CDR3 DNA sequence: TGTGCCAGCAGCTTAAATATGGCTGGAGGAAGATTC.

This chain joins TRBV24-1 and TRBJ1-1; perhaps TRBD1 as D (5 bases). The V gene lost 6 bases and the J gene lost 4 bases, with 5 bases spanning the gap. CDR1 KGHDR and CDR2 SFDVKD come from the germline V gene. CDR3 length: 11 residues. The CDR3 spells CATSRGTEAFF. CDR3 sequence (DNA): TGTGCCACCAGTAGGGGCACTGAAGCTTTCTTT.

V is TRBV7-9 and J is TRBJ1-6; D might be TRBD1 (5 bases). CDR1 is SEHNR, CDR2 FQNEAQ, per germline (reference sequence). This CDR3 is built from 14 residues. With 5 bases removed from V and 5 bases from J, the gap between germline ends came to 10 bases. CDR3 bases: TGTGCCAGCAGCCCCCAGGGTGATAATTCACCCCTCCACTTT. It codes for CASSPQGDNSPLHF. Full variable domain (rest looked up from reference TRBV7-9 and TRBJ1-6): DTGVSQNPRHKITKRGQNVTFRCDPISEHNRLYWYRQTLGQGPEFLTYFQNEAQLEKSRLLSDRFSAERPKGSFSTLEIQRTEQGDSAMYLCASSPQGDNSPLHFGNGTRLTVT.

The CDR3 region has the DNA TGTGCCACCAGTGCTGGCGGGAGCACAGATACGCAGTATTTT. Its translation: CATSAGGSTDTQYF. The J gene is TRBJ2-3, the V gene TRBV24-1, with a possible D match to TRBD2 (5 bases). This CDR3 spans 14 amino acids. The germline V and J ends were trimmed by 5 bases and 0 bases, with 8 bases remaining between them. Germline V gives CDR1 KGHDR, CDR2 SFDVKD.

The sample holds a few counts of this clone. V gene TRBV19 combines with J gene TRBJ2-2, with D maybe TRBD2 (5 bases). The CDR3 has 15 residues. The germline gives CDR1 LNHDA, CDR2 SQIVND (reference sequence). The V end was cut by 6 bases, the J end by 6 bases, with 17 bases between. The CDR3 loop reads CASSQDWRFSGELFF. The CDR3 nucleotides read TGTGCCAGTAGCCAGGACTGGCGGTTCTCCGGGGAGCTGTTTTTT. Using reference TRBV19 and TRBJ2-2 for the parts outside the CDR3, the full variable domain is DGGITQSPKYLFRKEGQNVTLSCEQNLNHDAMYWYRQDPGQGLRLIYYSQIVNDFQKGDIAEGYSVSREKKESFPLTVTSAQKNPTAFYLCASSQDWRFSGELFFGEGSRLTVL.

This clone came up a few times. The V gene is TRBV19, the J gene TRBJ2-6, with 8 bases matching TRBD1. CDR1 and CDR2 (germline): LNHDA, SQIVND (reference sequence). V shed 9 bases, J shed 2 bases, and the junction held 12 bases outside the gene matches. The length of the CDR3 is 17 residues. The CDR3 sequence: CASKGQGSFTGANVLTF. The DNA of the CDR3 is TGTGCCAGCAAAGGACAGGGTTCGTTCACTGGGGCCAACGTCCTGACTTTC. Combining the CDR3 with reference TRBV19 and TRBJ2-6 gives the whole variable domain DGGITQSPKYLFRKEGQNVTLSCEQNLNHDAMYWYRQDPGQGLRLIYYSQIVNDFQKGDIAEGYSVSREKKESFPLTVTSAQKNPTAFYLCASKGQGSFTGANVLTFGAGSRLTVL.

The rearrangement links TRBV27 to TRBJ2-5; TRBD2 is a possible D gene (6 bases). The CDR3 contains 17 residues. Germline V gene sequence: CDR1 MNHEY, CDR2 SMNVEV (reference sequence). Trimming cost V 9 bases and J 4 bases, with 27 bases left between them. The CDR3 here is CASQRLMGPSEGETQYF. CDR3 nucleotides: TGTGCCAGTCAACGGCTCATGGGGCCTAGCGAAGGAGAGACCCAGTACTTC.